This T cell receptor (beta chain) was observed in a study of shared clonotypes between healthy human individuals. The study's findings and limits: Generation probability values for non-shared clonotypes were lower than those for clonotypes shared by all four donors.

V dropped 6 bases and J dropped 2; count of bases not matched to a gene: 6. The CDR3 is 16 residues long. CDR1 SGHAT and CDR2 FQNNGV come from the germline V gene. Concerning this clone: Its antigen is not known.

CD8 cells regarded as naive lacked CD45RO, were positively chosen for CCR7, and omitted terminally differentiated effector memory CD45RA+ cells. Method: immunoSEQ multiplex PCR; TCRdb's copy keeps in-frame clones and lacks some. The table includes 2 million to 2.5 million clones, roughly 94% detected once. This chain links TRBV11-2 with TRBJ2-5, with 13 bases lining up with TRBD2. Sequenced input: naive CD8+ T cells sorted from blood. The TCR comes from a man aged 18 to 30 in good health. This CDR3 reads CASSPPGLAGQETQYF. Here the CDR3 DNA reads TGTGCCAGCAGTCCACCGGGACTAGCGGGACAAGAGACCCAGTACTTC.